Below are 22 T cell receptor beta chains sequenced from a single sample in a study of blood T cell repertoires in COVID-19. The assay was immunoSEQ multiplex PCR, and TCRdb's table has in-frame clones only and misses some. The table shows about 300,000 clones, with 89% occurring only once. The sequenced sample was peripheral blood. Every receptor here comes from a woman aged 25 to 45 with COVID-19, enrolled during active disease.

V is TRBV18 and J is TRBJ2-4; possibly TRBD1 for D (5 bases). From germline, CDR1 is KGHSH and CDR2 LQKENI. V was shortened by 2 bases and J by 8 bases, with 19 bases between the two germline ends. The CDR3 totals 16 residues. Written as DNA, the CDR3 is TGTGCCAGCTCACCAAGCACAGGTTCCTCAAGGGACATTCAGTACTTC. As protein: CASSPSTGSSRDIQYF.

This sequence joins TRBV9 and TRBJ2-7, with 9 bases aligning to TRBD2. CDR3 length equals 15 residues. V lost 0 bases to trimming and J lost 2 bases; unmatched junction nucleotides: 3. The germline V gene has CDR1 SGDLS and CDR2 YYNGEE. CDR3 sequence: CASSVDAGGPYEQYF. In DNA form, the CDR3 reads TGTGCCAGCAGCGTAGATGCGGGGGGGCCCTACGAGCAGTACTTC.

The CDR3 protein is CASSHGQQETQYF. As DNA, the CDR3 is TGCGCCAGCAGCCACGGACAGCAAGAGACCCAGTACTTC. This chain uses TRBV5-1 with TRBJ2-5, with a tentative D call TRBD1 (6 bases). Trimming pared 4 bases from V and 2 bases from J, leaving 9 bases between. Germline values: CDR1 SGHRS, CDR2 YFSETQ. The CDR3 contains 13 residues.

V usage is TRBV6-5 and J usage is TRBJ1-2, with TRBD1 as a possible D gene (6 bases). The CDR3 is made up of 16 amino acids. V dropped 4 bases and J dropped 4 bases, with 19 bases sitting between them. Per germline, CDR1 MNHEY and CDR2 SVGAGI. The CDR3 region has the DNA TGTGCCAGCAGTTCCCTCGAAGGGGGGGGGAGCTATGGCTACACCTTC. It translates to CASSSLEGGGSYGYTF.

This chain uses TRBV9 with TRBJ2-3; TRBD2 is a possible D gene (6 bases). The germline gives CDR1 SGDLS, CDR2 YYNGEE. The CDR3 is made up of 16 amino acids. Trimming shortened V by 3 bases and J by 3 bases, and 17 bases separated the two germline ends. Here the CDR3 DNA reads TGTGCCAGCAGCGACCCCTTCGGGGGAGCGACAGATACGCAGTATTTT. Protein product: CASSDPFGGATDTQYF.

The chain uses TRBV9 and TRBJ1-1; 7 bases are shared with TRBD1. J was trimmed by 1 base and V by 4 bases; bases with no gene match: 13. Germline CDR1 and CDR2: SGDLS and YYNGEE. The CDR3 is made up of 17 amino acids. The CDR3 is CASSKGVQGGRNTEAFF. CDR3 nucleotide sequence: TGTGCCAGCAGCAAAGGAGTCCAGGGGGGCAGGAACACTGAAGCTTTCTTT.

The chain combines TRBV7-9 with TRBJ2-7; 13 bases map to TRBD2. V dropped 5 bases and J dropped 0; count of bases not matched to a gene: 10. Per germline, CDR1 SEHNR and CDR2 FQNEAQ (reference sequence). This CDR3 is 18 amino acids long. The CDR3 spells CASSDSGLAGTNSYEQYF. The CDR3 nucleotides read TGTGCCAGCAGCGACTCGGGACTAGCGGGGACTAACTCCTACGAGCAGTACTTC. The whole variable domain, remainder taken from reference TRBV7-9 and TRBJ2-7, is DTGVSQNPRHKITKRGQNVTFRCDPISEHNRLYWYRQTLGQGPEFLTYFQNEAQLEKSRLLSDRFSAERPKGSFSTLEIQRTEQGDSAMYLCASSDSGLAGTNSYEQYFGPGTRLTVT.

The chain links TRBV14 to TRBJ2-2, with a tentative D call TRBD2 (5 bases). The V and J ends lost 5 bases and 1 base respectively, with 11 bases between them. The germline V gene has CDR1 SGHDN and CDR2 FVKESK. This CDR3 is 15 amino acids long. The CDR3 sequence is CASSEGYLNTGELFF. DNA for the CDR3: TGTGCCAGCAGCGAGGGATATTTGAACACCGGGGAGCTGTTTTTT.

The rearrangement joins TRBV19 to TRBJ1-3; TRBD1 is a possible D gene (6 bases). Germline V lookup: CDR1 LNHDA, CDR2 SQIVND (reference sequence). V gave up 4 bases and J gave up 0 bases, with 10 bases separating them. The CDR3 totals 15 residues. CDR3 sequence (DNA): TGTGCCAGTAGTACTCAGGGGCTCTCTGGAAACACCATATATTTT. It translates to CASSTQGLSGNTIYF.

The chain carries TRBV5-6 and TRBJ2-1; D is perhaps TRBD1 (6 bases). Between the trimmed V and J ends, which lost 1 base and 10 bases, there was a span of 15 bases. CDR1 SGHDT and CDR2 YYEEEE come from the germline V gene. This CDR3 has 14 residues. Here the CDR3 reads CASSLYYRDEEQFF. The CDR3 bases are TGTGCCAGCAGCTTGTATTACAGGGACGAGGAGCAGTTCTTC.

The CDR3 DNA follows: TGTGCCACCTATTCGATGGGACAGCGAAGAACTGAGGCCACAGATACGCAGTATTTT. Its translation is CATYSMGQRRTEATDTQYF. This chain joins TRBV15 and TRBJ2-3; 7 bases are shared with TRBD1. CDR1 and CDR2 (germline): LNHNV, YYDKDF (reference sequence). The CDR3 loop spans 19 amino acids. The ends lost 8 bases at V and 2 bases at J; junction bases unmatched: 22.

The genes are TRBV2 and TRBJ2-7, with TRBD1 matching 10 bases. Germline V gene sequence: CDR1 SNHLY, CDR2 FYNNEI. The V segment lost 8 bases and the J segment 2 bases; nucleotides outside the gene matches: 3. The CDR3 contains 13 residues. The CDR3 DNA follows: TGTGCCAGCTCCGGGACAGGGGCCTACGAGCAGTACGTC. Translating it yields CASSGTGAYEQYV.

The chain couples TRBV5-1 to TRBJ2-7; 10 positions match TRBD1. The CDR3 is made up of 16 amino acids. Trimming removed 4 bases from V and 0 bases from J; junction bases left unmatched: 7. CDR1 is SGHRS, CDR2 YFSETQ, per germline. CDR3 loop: CASSNRTGGLSYEQYF. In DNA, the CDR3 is TGCGCCAGCAGCAATAGGACAGGGGGACTCTCCTACGAGCAGTACTTC.

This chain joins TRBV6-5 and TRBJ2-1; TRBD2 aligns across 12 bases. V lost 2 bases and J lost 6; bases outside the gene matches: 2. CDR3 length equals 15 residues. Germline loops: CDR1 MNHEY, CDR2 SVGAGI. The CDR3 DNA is TGTGCCAGCAGTTACGGACTAGCGGGATCCAATGAGCAGTTCTTC. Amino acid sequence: CASSYGLAGSNEQFF.

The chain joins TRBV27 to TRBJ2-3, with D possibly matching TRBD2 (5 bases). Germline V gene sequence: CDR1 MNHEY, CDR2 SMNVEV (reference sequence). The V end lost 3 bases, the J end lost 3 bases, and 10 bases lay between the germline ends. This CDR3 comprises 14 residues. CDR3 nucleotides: TGTGCCAGCAGTTTTCTTGGAGGAACAGATACGCAGTATTTT. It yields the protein CASSFLGGTDTQYF.

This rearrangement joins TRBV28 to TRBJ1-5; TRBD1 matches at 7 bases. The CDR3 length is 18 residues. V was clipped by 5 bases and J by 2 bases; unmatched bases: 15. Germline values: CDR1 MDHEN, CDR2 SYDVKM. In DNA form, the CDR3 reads TGTGCCAGCAGTCTGAGACAGGGATCCACGTGGCGCAATCAGCCCCAGCATTTT. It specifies CASSLRQGSTWRNQPQHF.

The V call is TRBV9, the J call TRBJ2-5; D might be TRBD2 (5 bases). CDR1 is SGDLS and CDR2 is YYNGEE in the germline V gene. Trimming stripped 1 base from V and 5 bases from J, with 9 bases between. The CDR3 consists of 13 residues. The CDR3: CASSVRGFETQYF. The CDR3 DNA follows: TGTGCCAGCAGCGTACGGGGTTTCGAGACCCAGTACTTC.

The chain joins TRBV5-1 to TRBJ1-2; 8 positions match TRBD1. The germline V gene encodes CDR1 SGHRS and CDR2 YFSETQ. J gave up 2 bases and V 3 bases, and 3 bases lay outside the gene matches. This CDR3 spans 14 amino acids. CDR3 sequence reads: CASSSSGGNYGYTF. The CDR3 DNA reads TGCGCCAGCAGCTCGTCAGGGGGCAACTATGGCTACACCTTC.

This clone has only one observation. CDR3 in amino acids: CASSMASLPFF. The CDR3 DNA sequence: TGTGCCAGTAGTATGGCTAGCTTACCGTTTTTT. The chain is built from TRBV19 and TRBJ2-2; TRBD2 is a possible D gene (5 bases). V was shortened by 3 bases and J by 16 bases, with 12 bases between the two germline ends. The CDR3 sequence is 11 residues long. Germline-derived CDR1 and CDR2 are LNHDA and SQIVND (reference sequence).

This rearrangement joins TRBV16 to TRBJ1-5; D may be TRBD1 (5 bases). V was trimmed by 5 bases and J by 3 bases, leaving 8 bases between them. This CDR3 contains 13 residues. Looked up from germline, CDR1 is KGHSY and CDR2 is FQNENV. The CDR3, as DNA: TGTGCCAGCAGCACGACAGTCAATCAGCCCCAGCATTTT. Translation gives CASSTTVNQPQHF.

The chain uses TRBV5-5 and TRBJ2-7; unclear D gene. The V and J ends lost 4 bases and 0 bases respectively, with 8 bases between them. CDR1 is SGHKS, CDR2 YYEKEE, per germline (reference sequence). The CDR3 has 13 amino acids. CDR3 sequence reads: CASSTTPSYEQYF. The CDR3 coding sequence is TGTGCCAGCAGCACGACACCCTCCTACGAGCAGTACTTC. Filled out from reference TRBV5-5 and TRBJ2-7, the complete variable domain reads DAGVTQSPTHLIKTRGQQVTLRCSPISGHKSVSWYQQVLGQGPQFIFQYYEKEERGRGNFPDRFSARQFPNYSSELNVNALLLGDSALYLCASSTTPSYEQYFGPGTRLTVT.

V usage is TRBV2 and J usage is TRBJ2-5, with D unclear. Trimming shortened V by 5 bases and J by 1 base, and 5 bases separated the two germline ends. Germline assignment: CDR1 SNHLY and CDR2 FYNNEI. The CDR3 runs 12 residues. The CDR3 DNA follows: TGTGCCAGCAGTACGGTCCAAGAGACCCAGTACTTC. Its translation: CASSTVQETQYF.